One sample yielded the 5 T cell receptor beta chains listed below, sequenced in a study of cytomegalovirus exposure and HLA in healthy donors. The PCR ran on 60 Vbeta and 13 Jbeta primers. TCRdb's copy holds only in-frame clones and misses some; the assay was immunoSEQ multiplex PCR. This table holds around 180,000 clones, around 80% found once. Input material: PBMCs. All receptors come from a woman in her forties or fifties in good health and CMV-seropositive.

The chain combines TRBV5-6 with TRBJ1-2; D is unclear. There are 11 residues in the CDR3. V shed 3 bases and J shed 7 bases, with 7 bases lying between them. Germline values: CDR1 SGHDT, CDR2 YYEEEE. CDR3: CASSSNGGYTF. For the CDR3, the DNA is TGTGCCAGCAGCTCGAACGGTGGCTACACCTTC.

A few counts support this clone. The rearrangement uses TRBV15 and TRBJ1-6; D not certain. The CDR3 length is 14 residues. Trimming cost V 4 bases and J 4 bases, with 8 bases left between them. The V gene's germline CDR1 is LNHNV and CDR2 YYDKDF (reference sequence). CDR3 amino acids: CATSKAPYNSPLHF. The DNA for the CDR3 is TGTGCCACCAGCAAAGCCCCTTATAATTCACCCCTCCACTTT.

This chain joins TRBV5-4 and TRBJ2-2; D is possibly TRBD2 (5 bases). CDR3 length: 14 residues. Germline V gene lookup returns CDR1 SGHNT and CDR2 YYREEE (reference sequence). V lost 2 bases and J lost 4, with 9 bases in between. CDR3 sequence reads: CASSLRGPTGELFF. In DNA, the CDR3 is TGTGCCAGCAGCTTAAGAGGGCCCACCGGGGAGCTGTTTTTT.

The chain carries TRBV6-1 and TRBJ2-5; maybe TRBD1 (5 bases). The J call could be wrong; TRBJ2-7 is a better fit for the DNA end. The germline V gene has CDR1 MNHNS and CDR2 SASEGT. This CDR3 spans 11 amino acids. CDR3 nucleotide sequence: TGTGCCAGCAGTAGGGGTGGCGAGCAGTACTTC. It codes for CASSRGGEQYF.

V is TRBV27 and J is TRBJ1-2; 7 nucleotides align to TRBD1. Trimming took 1 base from V and 0 from J; bases not matched to a gene: 5. Germline CDR1 MNHEY, CDR2 SMNVEV (reference sequence). The CDR3 is 16 residues long. Here the CDR3 DNA reads TGTGCCAGCAGTTTATTATCCGGGACAGCTAACTATGGCTACACCTTC. Residues: CASSLLSGTANYGYTF.